This record concerns one TCR beta chain sequence. The data were produced by immunoSEQ multiplex PCR, yet TCRdb's version contains in-frame clones alone and is incomplete. The sample carries 140,000 to 150,000 clones, approximately 85% recorded once. Participants were aged roughly 18 to 89 years from about two dozen US areas. The V end lost 5 bases, the J end lost 6 bases, and 17 bases lay between the germline ends. Per germline, CDR1 SGHNT and CDR2 YENEEA. The CDR3 is 14 amino acids. The sample originates from a study of blood T cell repertoires in COVID-19. About the study: Sites across the United States, Italy and Spain contributed samples from acute and convalescent COVID-19. T cells, B-cell-depleted T cells, or PBMCs supplied cDNA or gDNA.

The TCR was taken from a woman between 45 and 65 years old with acute COVID-19. The chain is built from TRBV11-3 and TRBJ2-7, with D unclear. The specimen was PBMCs or T cells enriched from blood (not recorded which). The CDR3, as DNA: TGTGCCAGCAGCCAACTCACCCGGAGTAGCGAGCAGTACTTC. Translation: CASSQLTRSSEQYF.